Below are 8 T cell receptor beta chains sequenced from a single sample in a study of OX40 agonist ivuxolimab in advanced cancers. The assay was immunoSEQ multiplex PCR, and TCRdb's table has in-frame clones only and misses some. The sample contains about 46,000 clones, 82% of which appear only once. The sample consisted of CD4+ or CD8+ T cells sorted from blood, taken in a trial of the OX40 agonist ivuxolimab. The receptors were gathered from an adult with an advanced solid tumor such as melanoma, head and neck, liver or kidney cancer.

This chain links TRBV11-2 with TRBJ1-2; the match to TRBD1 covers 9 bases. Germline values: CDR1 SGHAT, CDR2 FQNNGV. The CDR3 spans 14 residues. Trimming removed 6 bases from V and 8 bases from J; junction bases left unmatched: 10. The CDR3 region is CASRPTGGLSGYTF. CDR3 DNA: TGTGCCAGCAGACCCACAGGGGGCCTATCCGGCTACACCTTC.

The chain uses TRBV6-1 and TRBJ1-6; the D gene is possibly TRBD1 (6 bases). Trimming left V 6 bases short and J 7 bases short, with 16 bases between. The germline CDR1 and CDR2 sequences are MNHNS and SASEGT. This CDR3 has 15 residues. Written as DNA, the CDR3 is TGTGCCAGCAGGGGACATGAGGGTCCCAATTCACCCCTCCACTTT. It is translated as CASRGHEGPNSPLHF.

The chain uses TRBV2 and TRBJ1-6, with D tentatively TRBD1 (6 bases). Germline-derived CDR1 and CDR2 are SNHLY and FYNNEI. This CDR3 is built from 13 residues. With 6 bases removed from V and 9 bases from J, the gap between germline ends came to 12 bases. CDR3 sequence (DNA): TGTGCCAGCAGGGGTCAGGACAGTTCACCCCTCCACTTT. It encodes CASRGQDSSPLHF.

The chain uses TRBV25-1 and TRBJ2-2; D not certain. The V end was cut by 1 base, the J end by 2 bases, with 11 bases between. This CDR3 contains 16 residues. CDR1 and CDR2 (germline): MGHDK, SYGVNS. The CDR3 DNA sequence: TGTGCCAGCAGTGAATCGGGCAGACACAACACCGGGGAGCTGTTTTTT. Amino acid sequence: CASSESGRHNTGELFF.

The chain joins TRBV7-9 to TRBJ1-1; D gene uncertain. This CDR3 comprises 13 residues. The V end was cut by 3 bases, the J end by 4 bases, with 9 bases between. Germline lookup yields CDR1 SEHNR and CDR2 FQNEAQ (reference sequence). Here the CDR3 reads CASSFREATEAFF. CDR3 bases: TGTGCCAGCAGCTTCCGAGAAGCCACTGAAGCTTTCTTT.

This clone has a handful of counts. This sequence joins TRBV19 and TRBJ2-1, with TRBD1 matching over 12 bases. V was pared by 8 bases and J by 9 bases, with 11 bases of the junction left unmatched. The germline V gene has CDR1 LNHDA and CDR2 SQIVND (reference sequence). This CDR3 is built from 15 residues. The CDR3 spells CASGPGTGGKGEQFF. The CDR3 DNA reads TGTGCCAGTGGGCCGGGGACAGGGGGCAAGGGTGAGCAGTTCTTC. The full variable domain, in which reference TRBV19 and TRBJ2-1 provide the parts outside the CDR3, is DGGITQSPKYLFRKEGQNVTLSCEQNLNHDAMYWYRQDPGQGLRLIYYSQIVNDFQKGDIAEGYSVSREKKESFPLTVTSAQKNPTAFYLCASGPGTGGKGEQFFGPGTRLTVL.

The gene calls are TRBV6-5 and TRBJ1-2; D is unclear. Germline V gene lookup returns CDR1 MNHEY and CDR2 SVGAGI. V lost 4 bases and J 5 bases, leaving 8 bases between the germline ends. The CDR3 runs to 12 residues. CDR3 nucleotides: TGTGCCAGCAGTTCTGAGGGTTATGGCTACACCTTC. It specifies CASSSEGYGYTF.

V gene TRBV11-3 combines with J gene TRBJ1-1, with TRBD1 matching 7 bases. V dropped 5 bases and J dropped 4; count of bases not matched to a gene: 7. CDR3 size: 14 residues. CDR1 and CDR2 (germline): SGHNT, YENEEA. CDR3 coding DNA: TGTGCCAGCAGCCGGGCAGGGGGGGGCACTGAAGCTTTCTTT. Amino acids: CASSRAGGGTEAFF.